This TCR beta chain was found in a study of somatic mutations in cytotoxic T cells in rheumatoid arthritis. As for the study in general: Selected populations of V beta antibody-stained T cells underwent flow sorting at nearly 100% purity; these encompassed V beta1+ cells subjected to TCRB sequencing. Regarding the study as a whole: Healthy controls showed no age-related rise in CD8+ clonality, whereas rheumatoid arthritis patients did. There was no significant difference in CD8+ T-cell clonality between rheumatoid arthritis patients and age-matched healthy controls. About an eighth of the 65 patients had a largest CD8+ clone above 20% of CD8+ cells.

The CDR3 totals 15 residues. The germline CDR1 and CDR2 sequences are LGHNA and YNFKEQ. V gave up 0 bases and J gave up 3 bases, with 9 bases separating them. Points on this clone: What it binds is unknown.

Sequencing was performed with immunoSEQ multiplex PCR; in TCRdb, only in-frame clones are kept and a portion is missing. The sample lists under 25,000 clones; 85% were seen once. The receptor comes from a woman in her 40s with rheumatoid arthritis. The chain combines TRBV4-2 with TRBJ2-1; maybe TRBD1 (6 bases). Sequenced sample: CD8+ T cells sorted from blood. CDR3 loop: CASSQERTVYNEQFF. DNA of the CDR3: TGTGCCAGCAGCCAAGAGAGGACAGTCTACAATGAGCAGTTCTTC.